The clone carrying this TCR beta chain was counted many times. This sample was included in a study of T cells in Graves' hyperthyroidism and ophthalmopathy. Duration under 3 months, a NOSPECS grade of at least 4, and a Clinical Activity Score of at least 3 characterized the ophthalmopathy patients. Uncontrolled infection, other autoimmune disease, pregnancy or lactation barred patients from enrollment. Amplification of TCR beta CDR3 regions used RNA as the template. Researchers ran a first-round RT-PCR on the TCR CDR3 using the HTBI primer set. TCRdb used MiXCR to reprocess the multiplex PCR reads, holding one entry per CDR3 protein. Altogether about 640,000 distinct CDR3 sequences are present, roughly 14% being singletons, with the ten largest covering around 12%. In germline, CDR1 is DFQATT, CDR2 SNEGSKA (reference sequence). The CDR3 contains 18 residues. The ends were cut back, 0 bases at V and 3 bases at J, with 23 bases in the middle.

The TCR originated in a woman in her 50s with Graves' ophthalmopathy. Sample: blood. V is TRBV20-1 and J is TRBJ1-1; no reliable D call. The CDR3 coding sequence is TGCAGTGCTAGAGATTTATGGGGAGAGCGTATGGGGTACACTGAAGCTTTCTTT. Its protein product is CSARDLWGERMGYTEAFF.